In its sample, the clone carrying this T cell receptor beta chain was seen a few times. Study processing details: Without quality scores, immunoSEQ junctional reads could not be filtered like full-length reads. Sequenced by immunoSEQ multiplex PCR; TCRdb stores in-frame clones only, minus some. That table is the source of V, J and clone size, and D and trimming were worked out from the DNA. The sample carries 1 million to 1.2 million clones, around three quarters recorded once. This sample is part of a study of shared clonotypes between healthy human individuals. There are 11 residues in the CDR3. V dropped 8 bases and J dropped 2 bases, with 9 bases sitting between them. CDR1 and CDR2 (germline): DFQATT, SNEGSKA (reference sequence).

Input material: memory CD4+ T cells from PBMCs. Noted subset: CD45RA-negative fraction. The V call is TRBV20-1, the J call TRBJ1-1, with D uncertain. This receptor was identified in a man aged 18 to 35 in good health. Some clones in this sample may be carry-over from other donors' samples. The CDR3 loop reads CSLVGNTEAFF. CDR3 coding DNA: TGCAGTCTCGTTGGCAACACTGAAGCTTTCTTT.